The rows below give T cell receptor beta chains drawn from one sample of a study of cytomegalovirus exposure and HLA in healthy donors. This table comes from immunoSEQ multiplex PCR, and its TCRdb copy is limited to in-frame clones, with some not included. The sample lists over 150,000 clones; 80% were seen once. Sequencing was performed on PBMCs. Receptors originate from a man aged 25 to 40 in good health and CMV-seropositive. Each CDR3 is given with its conserved first and last residue. The D gene is left open where the match is weak. Clone size is shown for a subset of rows, as once, few, many or a class of expanded clone.

v_gene,d_gene,j_gene,abundance,CDR3nt,CDR3aa
TRBV6-5,TRBD2,TRBJ2-3,-,TGTGCCAGCAGTTTTTTAGCGGGAGGTTTCACAGATACGCAGTATTTT,CASSFLAGGFTDTQYF
TRBV28,TRBD2,TRBJ2-3,-,TGTGCCAGCAGGGACCCGACTAGCGCTTTGAAAACAGATACGCAGTATTTT,CASRDPTSALKTDTQYF
TRBV5-4,-,TRBJ2-3,few,TGTGCCAGCAGCTTGGGGGGGATGGGGGGAACGCAGTATTTT,CASSLGGMGGTQYF
TRBV30,TRBD1,TRBJ1-5,-,TGTGCCTGGAGTGCAACAGGGGACAATCAGCCCCAGCATTTT,CAWSATGDNQPQHF
TRBV4-1,TRBD1,TRBJ2-7,-,TGCGCCAGCAGCCCCTCTCTGACAGGGGGCGATCTCTACGAGCAGTACTTC,CASSPSLTGGDLYEQYF
TRBV2,-,TRBJ2-2,-,TGTGCCAGCAGTGTCGACACCGCGAACACCGGGGAGCTGTTTTTT,CASSVDTANTGELFF
TRBV6-5,-,TRBJ2-7,few,TGTGCCAGCAGTTACTCGCAGTACGAGCAGTACTTC,CASSYSQYEQYF
TRBV6-4,-,TRBJ1-4,once,TGTGCCAGCAGTGACTCTGGGCCGCTACTGGGGGGGTCTGAAAAACTGTTTTTT,CASSDSGPLLGGSEKLFF
TRBV7-9,TRBD2,TRBJ2-2,-,TGTGCCAGCAGAACAACGGCGGGGGTTGCCGGGGAGCTGTTTTTT,CASRTTAGVAGELFF
TRBV2,TRBD1,TRBJ1-2,-,TGTGCCAGCAGTTTGTCACAGGGGGCCTGTGGCTACACCTTC,CASSLSQGACGYTF
TRBV7-9,TRBD2,TRBJ2-1,-,TGTGCCAGCAGCTGGACTAGCGGGAGCTCCTACAATGAGCAGTTCTTC,CASSWTSGSSYNEQFF
TRBV6-5,-,TRBJ2-7,-,TGTGCCAGCAGTTCTGGGGTAGCGGCCTACGAGCAGTACTTC,CASSSGVAAYEQYF
TRBV6-6,-,TRBJ1-5,-,TGTGCCAGCAGTTACTCGGGTTCCGGGAATCAGCCCCAGCATTTT,CASSYSGSGNQPQHF
TRBV9,-,TRBJ1-6,-,TGTGCCAGCAGCGTAGAAGTCGGGAGTTCACCCCTCCACTTT,CASSVEVGSSPLHF
TRBV10-3,-,TRBJ2-5,few,TGTGCCATCAGTGAACGGGAAGAGACCCAGTACTTC,CAISEREETQYF
TRBV11-2,-,TRBJ2-1,-,TGTGCCAGCAGCATTACACAGTTAACGTTCTTC,CASSITQLTFF
TRBV9,-,TRBJ2-5,few,TGTGCCAGCAGCGTTTCATTGCGGGAAAACCAAGAGACCCAGTACTTC,CASSVSLRENQETQYF
TRBV9,TRBD1,TRBJ2-2,-,TGTGCCAGCAGCGTAGTTCACACGGGACAGGTCGGTTCCGGGGAGCTGTTTTTT,CASSVVHTGQVGSGELFF
TRBV11-1,TRBD1,TRBJ2-5,few,TGTGCCAGCAGCTTAGCAGGGTACAGGGGAGAGACCCAGTACTTC,CASSLAGYRGETQYF
TRBV15,TRBD1,TRBJ2-7,few,TGTGCCACCAGCAGAGGTCGAGTCGGGACAGGGTTCTACGAGCAGTACTTC,CATSRGRVGTGFYEQYF
TRBV5-1,-,TRBJ2-1,-,TGCGCCAGCAGCTTGATTGGGGGAGGCTCCTACAATGAGCAGTTCTTC,CASSLIGGGSYNEQFF
TRBV25-1,TRBD1,TRBJ1-3,-,TGTGCCAGCAGTGATCTCACAGGGGTCTCTGGAAACACCATATATTTT,CASSDLTGVSGNTIYF
TRBV28,-,TRBJ2-4,-,TGTGCCAGCAGCCGCCCCCCAAGGATCGGGGTAAAAAACATTCAGTACTTC,CASSRPPRIGVKNIQYF
TRBV11-2,-,TRBJ1-6,once,TGTGCCAGCAGCTGGGCCGGGGACTCTAATTCACCCCTCCACTTT,CASSWAGDSNSPLHF
TRBV6-6,TRBD1,TRBJ1-2,-,TGTGCCAGCAGTTACTATGGGACAGGGCATGGCTACACCTTC,CASSYYGTGHGYTF
TRBV6-1,TRBD1,TRBJ1-2,-,TGTGCCAGCAGTGAAGAACAGGGGTGGTATGGCTACACCTTC,CASSEEQGWYGYTF
TRBV28,TRBD2,TRBJ2-7,-,TGTGCCAGCAGTCCGTGGACTAGCGGGAGCTCCGAGCAGTACTTC,CASSPWTSGSSEQYF